This TCR beta chain was profiled in a study of T cell responses to AZD1222 COVID-19 vaccine (dated by TCRdb to about 2021). Regarding the complete study: AZD1222 recipients given second doses at about 4 weeks or at about 12 weeks were pooled, since spike-specific TCR depth and breadth were not found to differ between the two schedules. TCR sequencing covered 233 trial participants: about 210 given two doses of AZD1222 and approximately 26 given two doses of MenACWY control vaccine. Trial participants were enrolled by age into 18-55, 56-69 and 70-plus year subgroups, with about 150, 28 and 57 TCR-sequenced participants respectively. What the study reported, not specific to this receptor: After two AZD1222 doses, spike-specific TCR breadth and depth were significantly higher than at day 0 and than in MenACWY recipients. The 56-69-year group was small, and its depth increase did not reach significance, likely because of low power. Conclusions about previously exposed vaccinees were limited because only 6 or 7 AZD1222 recipients were SARS-CoV-2 seropositive at baseline. Participants were mostly white British, with more females than males. The authors suggested clonal diversity may have been underestimated. Nearly half of unique spike-specific TCRs reportedly recognized epitopes outside regions mutated in the B.1.351 and B.1.1.7 variants. Because no day 14 peak-response samples were available, repertoires were characterized only after the peak T cell response. CD4 TCRs associated with the vaccine covered the entire spike protein, and the dominant responses were in regions 160-218 and 743-854.

The sample's time point label is to be understood as: baseline before first vaccination. Samples from vaccinated people were obtained from the UK trials COV001 and COV002, which included a single-blind randomized controlled phase 2/3 trial of AZD1222 (ChAdOx1 nCoV-19) in healthy adults. For TCRbeta chain sequencing, PBMC samples were collected from trial participants at day 0 and at day 28 after the second dose. For this clone: What antigen it recognizes has not been identified. No base quality information exists; no much larger clone differs at one position.

Its CDR3 holds 13 amino acids, cysteine through phenylalanine. The DNA shown is the 39-base CDR3, in frame from base 1. Trimming takes 3 bases from V and 7 bases from J, and the germline ends sit 13 bases apart. The germline V gene sets CDR1 to SQVTM and CDR2 to ANQGSEA. The CDR3 regions of human TCRbeta chains were analyzed by immunosequencing. The study's own analysis went as follows. Repertoire TCRs were matched against a reference library of SARS-CoV-2-specific TCRs generated with the MIRA antigen-specificity platform. Breadth meant the fraction of unique TCRs that were SARS-CoV-2-associated, whereas depth meant the fraction of total T cells that were SARS-CoV-2-associated. Using the MIRA data, each spike-specific TCR was assigned both to the spike region to which the TCR was reactive and to a CD4 or CD8 class. Log10-transformed breadth and depth values were compared by one-way ANOVA with Sidak's multiple comparisons tests. TCRdb provides this immuneACCESS table in a form limited to in-frame rearrangements. Some clones are lacking; in checked studies, under half of them reflect an unresolved V gene, and why the rest are absent is not known. Clone size and V and J calls were adopted from that table, with D and trimming inferred from the DNA. Counted in this sample were about 120,000 clones; about 88% of them appeared once. 1.5% to 2% of the sample rests with the top ten.

The V gene is TRBV29-1 and the J gene is TRBJ1-5; no D gene is confidently identified. This material consisted of peripheral blood, taken on day 0 of AZD1222 vaccination. The TCR originated in an adult in good health. The sequence in DNA is TGCAGCGTTGACGACGGTTACGGGCAGCCCCAGCATTTT. Translated, it reads CSVDDGYGQPQHF. Supplemented by the reference TRBV29-1 and TRBJ1-5 proteins around the CDR3, the complete variable domain is SAVISQKPSRDICQRGTSLTIQCQVDSQVTMMFWYRQQPGQSLTLIATANQGSEATYESGFVIDKFPISRPNLTFSTLTVSNMSPEDSSIYLCSVDDGYGQPQHFGDGTRLSIL.